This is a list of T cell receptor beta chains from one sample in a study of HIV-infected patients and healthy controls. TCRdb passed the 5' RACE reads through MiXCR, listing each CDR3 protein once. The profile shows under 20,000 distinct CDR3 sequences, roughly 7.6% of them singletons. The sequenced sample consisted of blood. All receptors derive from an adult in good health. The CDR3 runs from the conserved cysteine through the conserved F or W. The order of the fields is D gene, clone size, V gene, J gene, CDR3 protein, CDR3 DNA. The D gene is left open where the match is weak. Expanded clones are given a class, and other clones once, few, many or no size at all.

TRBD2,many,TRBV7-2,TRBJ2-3,CASSPGRGADTQYF,TGTGCCAGCAGCCCGGGACGGGGGGCAGATACGCAGTATTTT
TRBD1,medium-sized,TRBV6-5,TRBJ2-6,CASTPTGVGANVLTF,TGTGCCAGCACTCCTACAGGGGTCGGGGCCAACGTCCTGACTTTC
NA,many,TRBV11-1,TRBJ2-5,CASSHGSGIGETQYF,TGTGCCAGCAGCCACGGTTCAGGGATCGGAGAGACCCAGTACTTC
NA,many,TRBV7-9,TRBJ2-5,CASSSDRDYSETQYF,TGTGCCAGCAGCTCCGACAGGGACTATTCAGAGACCCAGTACTTC
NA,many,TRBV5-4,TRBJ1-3,CASSFDPSSGNTIYF,TGTGCCAGCAGCTTCGACCCGAGCTCTGGAAACACCATATATTTT
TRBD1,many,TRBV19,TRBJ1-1,CASSTRQGYTEAFF,TGTGCCAGTAGTACCCGACAGGGGTACACTGAAGCTTTCTTT
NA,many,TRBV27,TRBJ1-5,CASSLYRDQPQHF,TGTGCCAGCAGTTTATACAGGGACCAGCCCCAGCATTTT
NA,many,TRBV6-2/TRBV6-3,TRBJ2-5,CASSTRQTQYF,TGTGCCAGCAGTACCCGTCAGACCCAGTACTTC
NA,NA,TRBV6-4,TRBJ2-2,CASSDSTSSGPTGELFF,TGTGCCAGCAGTGACTCGACTTCGTCAGGGCCCACCGGGGAGCTGTTTTTT
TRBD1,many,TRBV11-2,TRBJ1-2,CASSLAGGQNYGYTF,TGTGCCAGCAGCTTAGCGGGGGGACAGAACTATGGCTACACCTTC
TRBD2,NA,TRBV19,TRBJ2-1,CASSPLAEAYNEQFF,TGTGCCAGTAGTCCTCTAGCGGAGGCTTACAATGAGCAGTTCTTC
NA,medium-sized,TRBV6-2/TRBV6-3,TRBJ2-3,CASSYEPRLVQQQYF,TGTGCCAGCAGTTACGAACCCCGACTAGTCCAGCAGCAGTATTTT
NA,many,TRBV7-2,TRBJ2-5,CASSLAGGQETQYF,TGTGCCAGCAGCCTGGCGGGTGGCCAAGAGACCCAGTACTTC
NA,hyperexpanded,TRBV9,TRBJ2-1,CASSFSPGLDNEQFF,TGTGCCAGCAGCTTCAGCCCTGGACTCGACAATGAGCAGTTCTTC
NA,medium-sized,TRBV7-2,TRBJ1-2,CASSLGFSDGYTF,TGTGCCAGCAGCTTGGGGTTCTCCGATGGCTACACCTTC
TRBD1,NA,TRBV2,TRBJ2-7,CASSEAGRTGGYEQYF,TGTGCCAGCAGTGAAGCGGGCCGGACAGGGGGCTACGAGCAGTACTTC
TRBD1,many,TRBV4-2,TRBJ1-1,CASRGGSPEAFF,TGTGCCAGCAGAGGGGGCAGCCCTGAAGCTTTCTTT
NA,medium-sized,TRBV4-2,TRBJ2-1,CASSQSYNEQFF,TGTGCCAGCAGCCAGTCGTACAATGAGCAGTTCTTC
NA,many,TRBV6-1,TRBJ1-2,CASTLTDNYGYTF,TGTGCCAGCACTCTGACAGACAACTATGGCTACACCTTC
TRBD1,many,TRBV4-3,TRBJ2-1,CASSQGEDRGPNEQFF,TGCGCCAGCAGCCAAGGCGAGGACAGGGGGCCCAATGAGCAGTTCTTC
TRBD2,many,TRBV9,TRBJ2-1,CASSLVPSGSGEQFF,TGTGCCAGCAGCCTCGTCCCCAGCGGGAGTGGTGAGCAGTTCTTC
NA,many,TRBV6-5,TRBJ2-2,CASRGRGGINTGELFF,TGTGCCAGCAGGGGCAGGGGAGGGATAAACACCGGGGAGCTGTTTTTT